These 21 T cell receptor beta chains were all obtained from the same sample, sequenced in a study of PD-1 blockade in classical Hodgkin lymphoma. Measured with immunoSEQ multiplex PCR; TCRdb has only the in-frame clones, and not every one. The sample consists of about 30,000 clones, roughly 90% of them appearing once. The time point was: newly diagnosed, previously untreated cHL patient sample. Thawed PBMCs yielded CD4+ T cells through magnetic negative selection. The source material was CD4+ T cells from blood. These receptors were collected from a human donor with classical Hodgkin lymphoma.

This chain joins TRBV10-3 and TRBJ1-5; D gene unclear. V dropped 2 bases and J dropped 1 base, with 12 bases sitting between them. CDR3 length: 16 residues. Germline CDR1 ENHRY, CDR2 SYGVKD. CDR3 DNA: TGTGCCATCAGTGAGGGACCGAGCCAAAGCAATCAGCCCCAGCATTTT. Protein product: CAISEGPSQSNQPQHF.

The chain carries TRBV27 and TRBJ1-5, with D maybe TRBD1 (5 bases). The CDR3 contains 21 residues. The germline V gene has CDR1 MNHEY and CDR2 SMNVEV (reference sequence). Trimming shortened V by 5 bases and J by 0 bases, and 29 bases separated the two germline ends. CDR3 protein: CASSPWRPRTIKQYSNQPQHF. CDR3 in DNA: TGTGCCAGCAGTCCCTGGCGACCTAGGACAATAAAGCAATATAGCAATCAGCCCCAGCATTTT.

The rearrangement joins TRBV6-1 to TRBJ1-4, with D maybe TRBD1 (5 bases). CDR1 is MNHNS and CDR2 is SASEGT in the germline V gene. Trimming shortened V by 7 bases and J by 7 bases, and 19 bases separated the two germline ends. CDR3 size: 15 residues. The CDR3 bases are TGTGCCAGCAATATCAGGGTACATAGTTTTGAAAAACTGTTTTTT. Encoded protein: CASNIRVHSFEKLFF.

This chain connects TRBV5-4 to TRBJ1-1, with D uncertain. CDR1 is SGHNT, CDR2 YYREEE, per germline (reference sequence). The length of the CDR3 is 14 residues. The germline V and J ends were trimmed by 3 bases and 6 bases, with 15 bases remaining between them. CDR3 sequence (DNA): TGTGCCAGCAGCTCCAGTGGGCGTGGAGCTGAAGCTTTCTTT. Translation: CASSSSGRGAEAFF.

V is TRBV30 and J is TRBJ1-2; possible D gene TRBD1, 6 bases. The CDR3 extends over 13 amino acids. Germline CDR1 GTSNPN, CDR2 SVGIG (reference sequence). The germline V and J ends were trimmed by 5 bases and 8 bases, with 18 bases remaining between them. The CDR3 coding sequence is TGTGCCTGGTCCCGGGGGGCGGATGTAGGCTACACCTTC. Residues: CAWSRGADVGYTF. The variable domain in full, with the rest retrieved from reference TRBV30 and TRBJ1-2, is SQTIHQWPATLVQPVGSPLSLECTVEGTSNPNLYWYRQAAGRGLQLLFYSVGIGQISSEVPQNLSASRPQDRQFILSSKKLLLSDSGFYLCAWSRGADVGYTFGSGTRLTVV.

CDR3 nucleotide sequence: TGTGCCAGTAGATCCACGTGGGGGGCCAACGTCCTGACTTTC. This codes for CASRSTWGANVLTF. The chain combines TRBV19 with TRBJ2-6, with D unclear. The germline CDR1 and CDR2 sequences are LNHDA and SQIVND (reference sequence). V was shortened by 6 bases and J by 4 bases, with 10 bases between the two germline ends. The CDR3 covers 14 residues.

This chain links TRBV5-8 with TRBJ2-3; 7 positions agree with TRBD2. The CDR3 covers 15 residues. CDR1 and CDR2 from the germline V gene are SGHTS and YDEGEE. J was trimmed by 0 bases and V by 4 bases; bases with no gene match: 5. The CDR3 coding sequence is TGTGCCAGCAGCGAGGCTAGCGGTAGCACAGATACGCAGTATTTT. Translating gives CASSEASGSTDTQYF.

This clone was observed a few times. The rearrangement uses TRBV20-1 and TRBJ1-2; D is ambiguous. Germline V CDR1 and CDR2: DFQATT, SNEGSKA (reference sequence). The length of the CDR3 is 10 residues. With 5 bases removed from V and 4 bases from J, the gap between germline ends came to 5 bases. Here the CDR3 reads CSAFSYGYTF. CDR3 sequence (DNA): TGCAGTGCTTTTTCCTATGGCTACACCTTC.

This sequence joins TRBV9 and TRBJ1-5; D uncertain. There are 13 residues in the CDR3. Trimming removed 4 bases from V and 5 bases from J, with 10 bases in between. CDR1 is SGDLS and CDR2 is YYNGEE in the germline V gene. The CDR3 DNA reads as TGTGCCAGCAGCTTGGGTGTAGATCAGCCCCAGCATTTT. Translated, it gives CASSLGVDQPQHF.

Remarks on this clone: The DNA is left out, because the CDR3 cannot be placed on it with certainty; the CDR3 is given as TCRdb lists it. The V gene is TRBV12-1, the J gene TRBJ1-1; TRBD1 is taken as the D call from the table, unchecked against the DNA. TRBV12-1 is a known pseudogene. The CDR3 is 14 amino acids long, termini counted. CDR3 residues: CASSFAQGAIEAFF.

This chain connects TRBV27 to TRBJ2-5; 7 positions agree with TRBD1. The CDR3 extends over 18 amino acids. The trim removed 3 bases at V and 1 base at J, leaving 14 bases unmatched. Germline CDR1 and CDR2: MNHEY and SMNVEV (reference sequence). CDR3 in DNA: TGTGCCAGCAGTTTGGCCCAAGCCCCGGGACAGATCCAAGAGACCCAGTACTTC. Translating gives CASSLAQAPGQIQETQYF.

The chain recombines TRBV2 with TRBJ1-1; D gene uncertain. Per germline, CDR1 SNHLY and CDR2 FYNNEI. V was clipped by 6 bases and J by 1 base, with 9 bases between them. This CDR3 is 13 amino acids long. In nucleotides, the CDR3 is TGTGCCAGCAGACCCGACAAGAACACTGAAGCTTTCTTT. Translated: CASRPDKNTEAFF.

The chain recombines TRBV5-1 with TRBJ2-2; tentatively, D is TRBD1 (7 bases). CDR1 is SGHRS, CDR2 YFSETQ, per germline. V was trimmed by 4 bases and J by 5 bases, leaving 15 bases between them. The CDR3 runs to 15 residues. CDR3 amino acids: CASSRDSGSTGELFF. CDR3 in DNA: TGCGCCAGCAGCAGGGACAGCGGGTCTACCGGGGAGCTGTTTTTT.

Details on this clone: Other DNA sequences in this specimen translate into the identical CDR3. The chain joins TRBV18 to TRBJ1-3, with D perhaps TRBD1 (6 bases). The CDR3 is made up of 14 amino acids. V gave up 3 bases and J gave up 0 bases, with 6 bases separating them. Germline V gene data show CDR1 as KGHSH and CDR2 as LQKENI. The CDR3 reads CASSPDSSGNTIYF. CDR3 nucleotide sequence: TGTGCCAGCTCACCGGACAGCTCTGGAAACACCATATATTTT.

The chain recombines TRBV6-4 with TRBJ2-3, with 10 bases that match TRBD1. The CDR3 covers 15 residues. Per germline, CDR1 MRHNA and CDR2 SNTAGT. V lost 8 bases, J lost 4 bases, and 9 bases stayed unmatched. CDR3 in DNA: TGTGCCAGCTCATTCGGACAGGGGGTCTCAGATACGCAGTATTTT. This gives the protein CASSFGQGVSDTQYF.

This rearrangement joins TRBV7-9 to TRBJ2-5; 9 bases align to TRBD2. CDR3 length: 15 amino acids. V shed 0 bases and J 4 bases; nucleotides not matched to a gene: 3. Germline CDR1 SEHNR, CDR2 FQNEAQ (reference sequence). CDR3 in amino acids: CASSLASGSSETQYF. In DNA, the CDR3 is TGTGCCAGCAGCTTAGCTAGCGGGAGTTCAGAGACCCAGTACTTC.

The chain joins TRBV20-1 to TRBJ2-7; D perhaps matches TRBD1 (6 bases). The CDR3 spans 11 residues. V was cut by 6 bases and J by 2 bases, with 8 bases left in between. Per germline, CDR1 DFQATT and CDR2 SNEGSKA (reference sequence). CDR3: CSAGTPYEQYV. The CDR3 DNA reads TGCAGTGCCGGGACACCCTACGAGCAGTACGTC.

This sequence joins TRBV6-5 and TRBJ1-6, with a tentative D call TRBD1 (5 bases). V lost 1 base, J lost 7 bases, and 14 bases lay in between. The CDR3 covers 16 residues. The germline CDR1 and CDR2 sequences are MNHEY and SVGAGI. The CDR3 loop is CASSYWGQALNSPLHF. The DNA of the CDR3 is TGTGCCAGCAGTTACTGGGGCCAAGCCCTAAATTCACCCCTCCACTTT.

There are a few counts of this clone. The CDR3 DNA is TGTGCCAGCACTCAGAGAGGGAATACTGAAGCTTTCTTT. Protein: CASTQRGNTEAFF. The chain recombines TRBV27 with TRBJ1-1; D is unclear. The CDR3 spans 13 residues. Germline V gives CDR1 MNHEY, CDR2 SMNVEV (reference sequence). V dropped 7 bases and J dropped 5 bases, with 14 bases sitting between them.

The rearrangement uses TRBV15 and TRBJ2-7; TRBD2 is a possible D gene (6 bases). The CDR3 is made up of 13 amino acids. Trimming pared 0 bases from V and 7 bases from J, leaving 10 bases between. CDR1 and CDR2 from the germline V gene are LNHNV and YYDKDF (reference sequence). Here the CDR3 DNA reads TGTGCCACCAGCAGAGAACTCCGGGGGGAGCAGTACGTC. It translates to CATSRELRGEQYV.

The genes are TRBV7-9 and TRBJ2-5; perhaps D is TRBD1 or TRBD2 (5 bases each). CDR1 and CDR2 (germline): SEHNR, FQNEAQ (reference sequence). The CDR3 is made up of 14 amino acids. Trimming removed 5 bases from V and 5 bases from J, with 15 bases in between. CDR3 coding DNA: TGTGCCAGCAGCCCCGAGGGGATCAGGGAGACCCAGTACTTC. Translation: CASSPEGIRETQYF.